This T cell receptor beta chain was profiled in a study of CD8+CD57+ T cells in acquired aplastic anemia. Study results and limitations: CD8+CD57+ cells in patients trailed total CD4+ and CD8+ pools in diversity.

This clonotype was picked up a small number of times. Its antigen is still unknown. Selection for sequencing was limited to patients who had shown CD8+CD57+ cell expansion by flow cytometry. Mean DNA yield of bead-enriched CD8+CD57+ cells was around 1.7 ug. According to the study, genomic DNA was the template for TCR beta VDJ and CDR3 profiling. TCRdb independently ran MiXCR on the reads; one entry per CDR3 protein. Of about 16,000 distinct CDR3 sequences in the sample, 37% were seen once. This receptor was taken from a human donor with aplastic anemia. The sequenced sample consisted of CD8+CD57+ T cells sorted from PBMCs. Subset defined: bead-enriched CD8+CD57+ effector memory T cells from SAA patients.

For the CDR3, the DNA is TGTGCCAGCAGTGGGGTGTACCCTTCCTACGAGCAGTACTTC. It translates to CASSGVYPSYEQYF. The V and J genes are TRBV2 and TRBJ2-7; no firm D call. CDR1 and CDR2 from the germline V gene are SNHLY and FYNNEI. Trimming took off 4 bases at V and 1 base at J, with 11 bases between the two ends. CDR3 length: 14 amino acids.